This is a list of T cell receptor beta chains from one sample in a study of shared clonotypes between healthy human individuals. Sequencing was performed with immunoSEQ multiplex PCR; in TCRdb, only in-frame clones are kept and a portion is missing. Here the sample spans 100,000 or so clones, approximately 51% being singletons. The sequenced sample consisted of PBMCs. The receptors were sampled from a middle-aged woman in good health. Some clones in this sample may be carry-over from other donors' samples. Both conserved end residues are part of each CDR3. D genes are given only for firm matches. Where a row states a size, it is once, few, many or the class of an expanded clone; other rows omit it.

D: TRBD1
V: TRBV6-5
size: few
J: TRBJ1-5
DNA: TGTGCCAGCAGCTCCAGACAGGGGATTGGTCAGCCCCAGCATTTT
CDR3: CASSSRQGIGQPQHF

D: -
V: TRBV2
size: many
J: TRBJ1-1
DNA: TGTGCCAGCAAGGCAGACATGAACACTGAAGCTTTCTTT
CDR3: CASKADMNTEAFF

D: -
V: TRBV7-7
size: once
J: TRBJ2-7
DNA: TGTGCTAGCAGTCCAGAGGGGGGTTCCTACGAGCAGTACTTC
CDR3: CASSPEGGSYEQYF

D: -
V: TRBV29-1
size: -
J: TRBJ1-4
DNA: TGCAGCGTTCTAGATGAAAAACTGTTTTTT
CDR3: CSVLDEKLFF

D: -
V: TRBV7-2
size: few
J: TRBJ2-7
DNA: TGTGCCAGCAGCTTAGAAAAAGGTCCCACCTACGAGCAGTACTTC
CDR3: CASSLEKGPTYEQYF

D: -
V: TRBV6-4
size: -
J: TRBJ2-1
DNA: TGTGCCAGCAGTGAAGAGGGTAGCTCCTACAATGAGCAGTTCTTC
CDR3: CASSEEGSSYNEQFF

D: -
V: TRBV4-1
size: -
J: TRBJ2-3
DNA: TGCGCCAGCAGCCAGTATCCCCCGGGACCTATCCGTACGCAGTATTTT
CDR3: CASSQYPPGPIRTQYF

D: -
V: TRBV28
size: -
J: TRBJ1-2
DNA: TGTGCCAGCAGTTTACAGCCCCAGGGCTATGGCTACACCTTC
CDR3: CASSLQPQGYGYTF

D: TRBD2
V: TRBV7-8
size: few
J: TRBJ2-1
DNA: TGTGCCAGCAGCTTCAACCCGGGAGGAAGGGACAATGAGCAGTTCTTC
CDR3: CASSFNPGGRDNEQFF

D: TRBD1
V: TRBV7-2
size: -
J: TRBJ1-6
DNA: TGTGCCAGCAGCCCTGGACAGGGTAGAAATTCACCCCTCCACTTT
CDR3: CASSPGQGRNSPLHF

D: -
V: TRBV27
size: -
J: TRBJ1-5
DNA: TGTGCCAGCAGTTTATCGGGGGCAGGGGGCAATCAGCCCCAGCATTTT
CDR3: CASSLSGAGGNQPQHF

D: TRBD2
V: TRBV5-4
size: -
J: TRBJ2-4
DNA: TGTGCCAGCAGCAAAGGACTAGCGGGAGCCAAAAACATTCAGTACTTC
CDR3: CASSKGLAGAKNIQYF

D: -
V: TRBV25-1
size: few
J: TRBJ1-2
DNA: TGTGCCAGCAGTGTGGGACTGACGAACTATGGCTACACCTTC
CDR3: CASSVGLTNYGYTF

D: -
V: TRBV5-5
size: -
J: TRBJ1-4
DNA: TGTGCCAGCAGCTTGTTCCCTGAGAGAGAAAAACTGTTTTTT
CDR3: CASSLFPEREKLFF

D: -
V: TRBV4-3
size: -
J: TRBJ1-3
DNA: TGCGCCAGCAGCCAAGCCTCCCTATCCGGAAACACCATATATTTT
CDR3: CASSQASLSGNTIYF

D: -
V: TRBV7-6
size: -
J: TRBJ2-7
DNA: TGTGCCAGCAGTTCCCTCCGACTAGGCATGGGCGAGCAGTACTTC
CDR3: CASSSLRLGMGEQYF

D: -
V: TRBV29-1
size: -
J: TRBJ2-7
DNA: TGCAGCGTTGAATCGGGAAGGGGGGGTGACGAGCAGTACTTC
CDR3: CSVESGRGGDEQYF

D: TRBD2
V: TRBV7-2
size: -
J: TRBJ2-7
DNA: TGTGCCAGCAGCCGAGCGGGAGGATCCTACGAGCAGTACTTC
CDR3: CASSRAGGSYEQYF

D: -
V: TRBV4-2
size: -
J: TRBJ2-1
DNA: TGTGCCAGCAGCTTAGGCGCTAACAATGAGCAGTTCTTC
CDR3: CASSLGANNEQFF

D: TRBD2
V: TRBV2
size: once
J: TRBJ2-3
DNA: TGTGCCAGCAGTGGAGGAGCGGGAGGGGCGAGCACAGATACGCAGTATTTT
CDR3: CASSGGAGGASTDTQYF

D: -
V: TRBV28
size: many
J: TRBJ1-3
DNA: TGTGCCAGCAGTTCCGGGACCGGGACTGGAAACACCATATATTTT
CDR3: CASSSGTGTGNTIYF

D: -
V: TRBV19
size: -
J: TRBJ2-7
DNA: TGTGCCAGTAGTATTGACAGGACGTACGAGCAGTACTTC
CDR3: CASSIDRTYEQYF

D: TRBD2
V: TRBV7-9
size: -
J: TRBJ2-3
DNA: TGTGCCAGCAGCTTAGCAGCGGGAGTCACAGATACGCAGTATTTT
CDR3: CASSLAAGVTDTQYF

D: TRBD1
V: TRBV7-8
size: -
J: TRBJ1-1
DNA: TGTGCCAGCAGCGTTACCGGGACAGCGGACACTGAAGCTTTCTTT
CDR3: CASSVTGTADTEAFF